A selection of T cell receptor beta chains follows, all from one sample in a study of STAT5B mutations in CD4+ large granular lymphocyte leukemia. Repertoires were generated with immunoSEQ multiplex PCR, while TCRdb's copy carries only in-frame clones and drops some. The sample lists fewer than 45,000 clones, more than 60% seen once, with around 0.5% in the top ten. The sequencing input was CD4+ T cells from blood buffy coats. Every receptor here comes from a human donor in good health. CDR3s leave out the opening cysteine and the closing phenylalanine or tryptophan. Each record gives: clone size, J gene, V gene, CDR3 protein. Size is stated for part of the rows, as once, few or many counts, or as a class when the clone is expanded.

>NA|TRBJ2-5|TRBV5-1
ASSATTGETQY
>NA|TRBJ2-3|TRBV11-2
ASSPQRDTQY
>NA|TRBJ2-1|TRBV7-9
ASSFFWSGRGYNEQF
>NA|TRBJ2-3|TRBV6-5
ASSGTSGGADTQY
>NA|TRBJ2-7|TRBV2
ASSERFGRSYEQY
>few|TRBJ2-7|TRBV19
ASRLAGGLSYEQY
>NA|TRBJ1-2|TRBV2
ASGAGTGASYT
>NA|TRBJ1-2|TRBV5-6
ASSLVRGGYT
>NA|TRBJ2-1|TRBV5-4
ASSLDASSYNEQF
>NA|TRBJ2-7|TRBV11-2
ASSFRGNYEQY
>NA|TRBJ2-7|TRBV25-1
ASKSHGLAGDGYEQY
>NA|TRBJ2-5|TRBV18
ASSPIQGAGETQY
>NA|TRBJ1-6|TRBV19
ASSIDGFVESPLH
>few|TRBJ1-6|TRBV7-2
ASSATGLTSPLH
>once|TRBJ2-3|TRBV7-2
ASSPWTSSSTDTQY
>NA|TRBJ2-3|TRBV7-2
ASSLVGSSTDTQY
>few|TRBJ2-6|TRBV30
AWSVRTGVTGANVLT
>NA|TRBJ1-1|TRBV5-1
ASSLAGEAF
>once|TRBJ2-5|TRBV7-2
ASSRQQETQY
>once|TRBJ2-1|TRBV18
ASSPTGTSVNEQF
>once|TRBJ2-1|TRBV10-3
AISDQRVNRYNEQF
>NA|TRBJ1-1|TRBV7-2
ASSQDRGRTEAF
>NA|TRBJ2-3|TRBV6-5
ASSYGGQKGPQY
>once|TRBJ2-5|TRBV4-2
ASSLGLGGGGETQY
>NA|TRBJ2-3|TRBV5-4
ASSPQGLAVLDTQY
>NA|TRBJ2-1|TRBV5-4
ASSPSTSSYNEQF
>NA|TRBJ2-3|TRBV4-1
ASSLSGTSGSTDTQY
>once|TRBJ2-7|TRBV11-2
ASSEGLAGVDYEQY
>once|TRBJ2-5|TRBV27
ASSLDQETQY
>NA|TRBJ2-2|TRBV7-3
ASSSPGQGFAGELF
>NA|TRBJ2-1|TRBV11-2
ASSLSAYNEQF
>NA|TRBJ2-7|TRBV28
ASSFFGVGVRAEQY
>NA|TRBJ2-1|TRBV5-6
ASSPTGRYEQF
>NA|TRBJ2-5|TRBV29-1
SVKGRSGGPVETQY
>once|TRBJ1-1|TRBV5-1
ASSLGAGGFTEAF
>once|TRBJ2-7|TRBV27
ASSLLGASLEQY
>NA|TRBJ2-7|TRBV6-6
ASSPHLAGDPYEQY
>NA|TRBJ2-1|TRBV12-5
ASGSTSSGMLPPYNEQF
>NA|TRBJ2-5|TRBV11-3
ASSQGNVQETQY
>NA|TRBJ2-5|TRBV7-9
ASSLAFGETQY
>NA|TRBJ2-1|TRBV28
ASSLRDEQF
>NA|TRBJ1-3|TRBV7-2
ASSPPGTGKINTIY
>NA|TRBJ1-1|TRBV7-8
ASSLALKVDTEAF
>NA|TRBJ1-5|TRBV2
ASTGRDNQPQH
>NA|TRBJ1-3|TRBV9
ASSSPGGNTIY
>NA|TRBJ2-5|TRBV14
ASSPNGRGQETQY
>few|TRBJ1-4|TRBV5-1
ASSRGQSNEKLF
>NA|TRBJ2-1|TRBV7-3
ASSSGNEQF
>NA|TRBJ1-1|TRBV6-1
ASTYGNTEAF
>NA|TRBJ2-7|TRBV2
ASSPTRQGASYEQY
>NA|TRBJ2-3|TRBV9
ASSVGGWGDTQY
>few|TRBJ1-4|TRBV7-9
ASTMGHPNGEKLF
>NA|TRBJ2-7|TRBV27
ASSPRTGNLVYEQY
>NA|TRBJ2-1|TRBV2
ASRTNPMGEQF
>few|TRBJ2-1|TRBV2
ASRDDREAYNEQF
>few|TRBJ1-5|TRBV10-3
ATTETGNQPQH
>NA|TRBJ2-1|TRBV5-6
ASSGIWREGYNEQF
>NA|TRBJ1-6|TRBV7-8
ASRQGFGNSPLH
>NA|TRBJ2-1|TRBV18
ASSPRTSGSGDEQF